One sample yielded the 2 T cell receptor beta chains listed below, sequenced in a study of cytomegalovirus exposure and HLA in healthy donors. Amplification used 60 Vbeta primers and 13 Jbeta primers. The data were produced by immunoSEQ multiplex PCR, yet TCRdb's version contains in-frame clones alone and is incomplete. Its clone listing holds about 67,000 clones. Sequencing was carried out using PBMCs. The receptors were gathered from a boy younger than 18 in good health and CMV-seronegative.

This chain uses TRBV19 with TRBJ1-1, with 7 bases fitting TRBD1. The CDR3 is 19 amino acids. CDR1 and CDR2 (germline): LNHDA, SQIVND (reference sequence). V shed 10 bases and J 1 base; nucleotides not matched to a gene: 24. The DNA of the CDR3 is TGTGCCACCCCCCCTCGAACCCTGCCTCTGACAGGGCGGAACACTGAAGCTTTCTTT. Its translation: CATPPRTLPLTGRNTEAFF.

V usage is TRBV11-2 and J usage is TRBJ2-2, with 8 bases fitting TRBD2. The V gene end was trimmed by 1 base and the J gene end by 4 bases; junction bases not matched to a gene: 8. The CDR3 has 17 amino acids. Germline values: CDR1 SGHAT, CDR2 FQNNGV. CDR3 nucleotide sequence: TGTGCCAGCAGCTTAGGGGGTCGGGGGGGCCTCACCGGGGAGCTGTTTTTT. This encodes CASSLGGRGGLTGELFF.